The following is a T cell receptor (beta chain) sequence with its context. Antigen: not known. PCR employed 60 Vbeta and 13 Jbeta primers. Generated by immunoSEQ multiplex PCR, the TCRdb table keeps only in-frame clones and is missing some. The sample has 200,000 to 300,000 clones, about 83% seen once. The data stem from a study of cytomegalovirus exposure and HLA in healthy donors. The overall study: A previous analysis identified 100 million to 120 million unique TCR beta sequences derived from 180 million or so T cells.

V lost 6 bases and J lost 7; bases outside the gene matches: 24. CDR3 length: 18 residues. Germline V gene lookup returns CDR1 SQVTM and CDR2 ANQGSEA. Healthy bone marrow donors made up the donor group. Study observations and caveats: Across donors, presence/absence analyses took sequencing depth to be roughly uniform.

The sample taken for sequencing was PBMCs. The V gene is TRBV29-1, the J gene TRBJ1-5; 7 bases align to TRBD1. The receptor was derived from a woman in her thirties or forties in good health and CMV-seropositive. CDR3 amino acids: CSVRLLGTVFSRDQPQHF. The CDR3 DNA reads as TGCAGCGTACGACTACTCGGGACAGTTTTCTCACGAGACCAGCCCCAGCATTTT.